This TCR beta chain appears in the sequencing data of a study of blood T cells in healthy people across ages. Across the whole study: There was about one barcoded beta molecule captured by template switching per two T cells. Broader study findings: Naive T cell percentage showed a strong correlation with the diversity of TCR beta.

The authors ran a second PCR of roughly 7 to 11 cycles using a sample-barcoded 5' primer and a J-beta primer mix. A template-switch adaptor with 12 random nucleotides tagged each cDNA molecule. CDR3-containing paired-end reads numbered at least 2.5 million in each sample. Using its own MiXCR run on the 5' RACE reads, TCRdb lists one record per CDR3 protein. The table has roughly 1,500,000 distinct CDR3 sequences, 34% seen once; the top ten hold approximately 10%. The CDR3 is made up of 14 amino acids. From germline, CDR1 is SGHRS and CDR2 YFSETQ. V was shortened by 2 bases and J by 7 bases, with 16 bases between the two germline ends. This clonotype appeared a few times. Its target is unknown.

The rearrangement links TRBV5-1 to TRBJ2-7; D unresolved. The specimen sequenced was blood. The source of this sequence is a woman in her 30s in good health. The CDR3 bases are TGCGCCAGCAGCTTTTTACACCTAGGGTGGGAGCAGTACTTC. This sequence encodes CASSFLHLGWEQYF. The complete variable domain, with remaining parts taken from reference TRBV5-1 and TRBJ2-7, reads KAGVTQTPRYLIKTRGQQVTLSCSPISGHRSVSWYQQTPGQGLQFLFEYFSETQRNKGNFPGRFSGRQFSNSRSEMNVSTLELGDSALYLCASSFLHLGWEQYFGPGTRLTVT.